A single sample gave rise to the 18 T cell receptor beta chains below, sequenced in a study of long-term antiretroviral therapy in people with HIV. Version v3.0 of the immunoSEQ assay ran at survey level. TCRdb keeps only in-frame clones here, not all; method: immunoSEQ multiplex PCR. Here the sample spans 45,000 to 50,000 clones, about 80% being singletons. The sample consisted of unsorted PBMCs, taken 0.8 years after starting antiretroviral therapy. The receptors originated from a woman between 18 and 29 years old with HIV.

The chain has TRBV7-8 and TRBJ2-1; D is uncertain. Germline values: CDR1 SGHVS, CDR2 FQNEAQ. The length of the CDR3 is 12 residues. V was shortened by 3 bases and J by 10 bases, with 10 bases between the two germline ends. CDR3 residues: CASSFVLGEQFF. The CDR3 coding sequence is TGTGCCAGCAGCTTCGTTTTGGGGGAGCAGTTCTTC. The variable domain in full, with the rest retrieved from reference TRBV7-8 and TRBJ2-1, is GAGVSQSPRYKVAKRGQDVALRCDPISGHVSLFWYQQALGQGPEFLTYFQNEAQLDKSGLPSDRFFAERPEGSVSTLKIQRTQQEDSAVYLCASSFVLGEQFFGPGTRLTVL.

The V gene is TRBV28, the J gene TRBJ2-5, with D unclear. This CDR3 contains 13 residues. Trimming removed 5 bases from V and 5 bases from J, with 12 bases in between. Germline V lookup: CDR1 MDHEN, CDR2 SYDVKM. The CDR3 bases are TGTGCCAGCAGTAGCATGGGGATGGAGACCCAGTACTTC. It yields the protein CASSSMGMETQYF.

The V gene is TRBV9, the J gene TRBJ1-1; D gene ambiguous. This CDR3 is 15 amino acids long. Germline-derived CDR1 and CDR2 are SGDLS and YYNGEE. The germline V and J ends were trimmed by 0 bases and 1 base, with 10 bases remaining between them. CDR3 loop: CASSVAPDQNTEAFF. DNA of the CDR3: TGTGCCAGCAGCGTAGCCCCTGACCAGAACACTGAAGCTTTCTTT.

V usage is TRBV19 and J usage is TRBJ2-1, with TRBD2 as a possible D gene (6 bases). CDR1 is LNHDA and CDR2 is SQIVND in the germline V gene (reference sequence). This CDR3 region has 15 residues. Trimming stripped 5 bases from V and 4 bases from J, with 15 bases between. CDR3 sequence (DNA): TGTGCCAGTAGTCCTCGGTGGGACTCATACAATGAGCAGTTCTTC. Protein: CASSPRWDSYNEQFF.

This chain uses TRBV5-1 with TRBJ2-5; 8 nucleotides align to TRBD1. CDR3 length: 14 residues. Germline CDR1 reads SGHRS; CDR2 reads YFSETQ. After removal of 4 bases from V and 2 bases from J, the junction contained 4 bases not matched to a gene. The CDR3 loop is CASSLGTGQETQYF. Here the CDR3 DNA reads TGCGCCAGCAGCCTAGGGACAGGACAAGAGACCCAGTACTTC.

The CDR3 here is CSVVVSQDEQFF. CDR3 coding DNA: TGCAGCGTTGTGGTTAGTCAGGATGAGCAGTTCTTC. The V call is TRBV29-1, the J call TRBJ2-1; no reliable D call. From germline, CDR1 is SQVTM and CDR2 ANQGSEA. V was clipped by 4 bases and J by 8 bases, with 12 bases between them. CDR3 length: 12 residues.

The J gene is TRBJ1-3, the V gene TRBV7-2; the D gene is possibly TRBD1 (6 bases). CDR1 is SGHTA and CDR2 is FQGNSA in the germline V gene. The CDR3 has 15 residues. Deletions cut 2 bases from V and 2 bases from J, with 10 bases between. Here the CDR3 reads CASSLTGSAGNTIYF. The CDR3 DNA follows: TGTGCCAGCAGCTTAACAGGGTCTGCTGGAAACACCATATATTTT.

The chain combines TRBV28 with TRBJ2-1; 9 bases agree with TRBD1. Germline CDR1 MDHEN, CDR2 SYDVKM. The CDR3 extends over 18 amino acids. J lost 1 base, V lost 5 bases, and 12 bases had no gene match. CDR3: CASSPTGGSGLSYNEQFF. The CDR3 DNA follows: TGTGCCAGCAGTCCGACAGGGGGAAGCGGGCTTTCCTACAATGAGCAGTTCTTC.

The chain is built from TRBV14 and TRBJ2-7; unclear D gene. The CDR3 spans 15 residues. Germline assignment: CDR1 SGHDN and CDR2 FVKESK. The V and J ends lost 0 bases and 3 bases respectively, with 12 bases between them. As DNA, the CDR3 is TGTGCCAGCAGCCAAGAGTCAGGAATCTACTACGAGCAGTACTTC. Translated, it gives CASSQESGIYYEQYF. Filled out from reference TRBV14 and TRBJ2-7, the complete variable domain reads EAGVTQFPSHSVIEKGQTVTLRCDPISGHDNLYWYRRVMGKEIKFLLHFVKESKQDESGMPNNRFLAERTGGTYSTLKVQPAELEDSGVYFCASSQESGIYYEQYFGPGTRLTVT.

This chain connects TRBV9 to TRBJ1-2; TRBD1 agrees at 7 bases. CDR1 is SGDLS, CDR2 YYNGEE, per germline. V gave up 0 bases and J gave up 4 bases; unmatched junction bases: 6. CDR3 length: 15 amino acids. The CDR3 region has the DNA TGTGCCAGCAGCGTAGCAGTAGGGGGCCTCTATGGCTACACCTTC. It specifies CASSVAVGGLYGYTF.

V and J are TRBV27 and TRBJ2-7; D might be TRBD1 or TRBD2, each matching 6 bases. V gave up 3 bases and J gave up 6 bases, with 9 bases separating them. Germline V CDR1 and CDR2: MNHEY, SMNVEV (reference sequence). The CDR3 sequence is 12 residues long. CDR3: CASSFGGREQYF. The CDR3 DNA follows: TGTGCCAGCAGTTTTGGGGGGCGCGAGCAGTACTTC.

The chain is built from TRBV7-9 and TRBJ2-1; 8 positions match TRBD2. Trimming took 5 bases from V and 2 from J; bases not matched to a gene: 5. Germline CDR1 SEHNR, CDR2 FQNEAQ (reference sequence). This CDR3 spans 15 amino acids. The CDR3 loop reads CASSQSGSAYNEQFF. CDR3 nucleotide sequence: TGTGCCAGCAGCCAAAGCGGGAGTGCCTACAATGAGCAGTTCTTC.

The chain combines TRBV10-3 with TRBJ1-5, with D perhaps TRBD1 (5 bases). The CDR3 is 14 amino acids. The V end lost 6 bases, the J end lost 4 bases, and 13 bases lay between the germline ends. CDR1 is ENHRY and CDR2 is SYGVKD in the germline V gene. In DNA form, the CDR3 reads TGTGCCATCAGCGAAGGGGCCGAAAATCAGCCCCAGCATTTT. Amino acid sequence: CAISEGAENQPQHF.

J is TRBJ2-2 and V is TRBV27; D is unclear. Per germline, CDR1 MNHEY and CDR2 SMNVEV (reference sequence). The V and J ends lost 6 bases and 5 bases respectively, with 13 bases between them. The CDR3 length is 14 residues. The CDR3 loop reads CASRRTTWTGELFF. The CDR3 DNA sequence: TGTGCCAGCAGGCGCACCACATGGACCGGGGAGCTGTTTTTT.

The chain carries TRBV6-6 and TRBJ2-1; D may be TRBD2 (6 bases). CDR3 length: 15 residues. V was cut by 4 bases and J by 3 bases, with 13 bases left in between. CDR1 and CDR2 from the germline V gene are MNHNY and SVGAGI (reference sequence). DNA of the CDR3: TGTGCCAGCAGTTGGGGAGCGGGTTACTACAATGAGCAGTTCTTC. The encoded protein is CASSWGAGYYNEQFF.

This clone came up once. CDR3 loop: CASSQADRSSQETQYF. CDR3 nucleotides: TGCGCCAGCAGCCAAGCCGACAGGTCGAGCCAAGAGACCCAGTACTTC. The chain recombines TRBV4-1 with TRBJ2-5, with a tentative D call TRBD1 (6 bases). The CDR3 has 16 amino acids. From germline, CDR1 is MGHRA and CDR2 YSYEKL. Trimming left V 1 base short and J 1 base short, with 13 bases between.

This clone was recorded only once. This chain links TRBV9 with TRBJ1-1; D is undetermined. This CDR3 is 14 amino acids long. Per the germline V gene, CDR1 is SGDLS and CDR2 is YYNGEE. The ends were cut back, 4 bases at V and 6 bases at J, with 16 bases in the middle. CDR3 sequence reads: CASSPDRGRAEAFF. CDR3 nucleotides: TGTGCCAGCAGCCCCGACCGGGGAAGGGCTGAAGCTTTCTTT.

The V gene is TRBV10-1, the J gene TRBJ1-3; 10 bases fit TRBD1. V lost 6 bases, J lost 2 bases, and 4 bases stayed unmatched. The CDR3 totals 15 residues. In germline, CDR1 is WNHNN, CDR2 SYGVQD (reference sequence). This CDR3 reads CASRGDRGPGNTIYF. Here the CDR3 DNA reads TGCGCCAGCAGGGGGGACAGGGGACCTGGAAACACCATATATTTT.